This TCR beta chain was retrieved from a study of cytomegalovirus exposure and HLA in healthy donors. PCR used 60 Vbeta primers and 13 Jbeta primers. The method was immunoSEQ multiplex PCR; TCRdb's version includes in-frame clones alone and lacks a portion of them. The sample includes more than 150,000 clones, around 77% of them seen just once. Study-wide results and limits: Researchers catalogued some 160 TCR beta chains as cytomegalovirus-associated. Most TCR beta V segments were productive about 90% or about 30% of the time in an earlier analysis.

As regards this clone: The antigen remains unidentified.

Germline-derived CDR1 and CDR2 are SGHDN and FVKESK. The CDR3 is 17 amino acids. With 0 bases removed from V and 4 bases from J, the gap between germline ends came to 16 bases. V gene TRBV14 combines with J gene TRBJ2-1; a weak D match, TRBD2 (7 bases). This TCR came from a woman aged 45-59 years in good health and CMV-seropositive. The specimen sequenced was PBMCs. The CDR3 DNA follows: TGTGCCAGCAGCCAAGAAAGGGGGGGGGTCCAATACAATGAGCAGTTCTTC. It codes for CASSQERGGVQYNEQFF.